Following are 2 T cell receptor beta chains from one sample sequenced in a study of T cells in Graves' hyperthyroidism and ophthalmopathy. The investigators amplified TCR beta CDR3 regions from RNA transcripts. In the first-round RT-PCR of the TCR CDR3, the HTBI primer set was used. TCRdb reprocessed the multiplex PCR reads via MiXCR and lists one record per CDR3 protein. This sample has some 400,000 distinct CDR3 sequences, with approximately 15% found just once. The sample was blood. Receptors were obtained from a man aged 30 to 39 with Graves' hyperthyroidism that later progressed to Graves' ophthalmopathy.

Concerning this clonotype: One junction end does not reproduce the germline sequence, and a read error may be involved. V gene TRBV4-1 combines with J gene TRBJ2-4; a possible D gene is TRBD2 (6 bases). Germline values: CDR1 MGHRA, CDR2 YSYEKL. The CDR3 covers 22 residues. The CDR3 DNA reads TGCGCCAGCAGCCAAGTACCCCTCGCGGGTCAGCAGGGAGGTTTTGTCAAAAACATTCAATACTTC. Protein: CASSQVPLAGQQGGFVKNIQYF.

This clonotype has a handful of counts. The chain carries TRBV24-1 and TRBJ1-6, with D possibly matching TRBD1 (6 bases). The CDR3 runs to 13 residues. Trimming cost V 4 bases and J 8 bases, with 8 bases left between them. Germline CDR1 and CDR2: KGHDR and SFDVKD. Written as DNA, the CDR3 is TGTGCCACCAGTGAGGACAGCTATTCACCCCTCCACTTT. This gives the protein CATSEDSYSPLHF.